The rows below give T cell receptor beta chains drawn from one sample of a study of blood T cell repertoires in COVID-19. The assay was immunoSEQ multiplex PCR, and TCRdb's table has in-frame clones only and misses some. The table lists 300,000 to 400,000 clones, over 75% of them singletons. The material sequenced was PBMCs or T cells enriched from blood (not recorded which). Every receptor here comes from a woman in her 30s with acute COVID-19. CDR3s include the opening cysteine and the closing phenylalanine or tryptophan. Each record gives: D gene, J gene, clone size, V gene, CDR3 protein, CDR3 DNA. D genes are given only for firm matches. Clone size is not always given. Where it is, it says once, few, many or a class for expanded clones.

>.|TRBJ2-7|once|TRBV19
CASSRTQGSSYEQYF
TGTGCCAGTAGCCGAACGCAGGGGAGCTCCTACGAGCAGTACTTC
>TRBD1|TRBJ2-7|.|TRBV19
CASRAGTGRSGSYEQYF
TGTGCCAGTAGAGCCGGGACAGGGCGGTCTGGGTCCTACGAGCAGTACTTC
>TRBD1|TRBJ1-1|.|TRBV6-5
CASMGQLNTEAFF
TGTGCCAGCATGGGACAGCTGAACACTGAAGCTTTCTTT
>.|TRBJ1-2|few|TRBV14
CASSQGGGRYGYTF
TGTGCCAGCAGCCAAGGGGGCGGAAGGTATGGCTACACCTTC
>TRBD1|TRBJ2-1|once|TRBV5-4
CASRPGQGAYNEQFF
TGTGCCAGCAGGCCCGGACAGGGTGCCTACAATGAGCAGTTCTTC
>TRBD1|TRBJ2-7|.|TRBV13
CASSRGQLHYEQYF
TGTGCCAGCAGCCGGGGACAGCTCCACTACGAGCAGTACTTC
>TRBD1|TRBJ1-2|.|TRBV23-1
CASSHRDSLHATF
TGCGCCAGCAGTCATCGGGACAGCCTTCATGCGACCTTC
>TRBD1|TRBJ1-1|.|TRBV5-1
CASSLNRGTAEAFF
TGCGCCAGCAGCTTAAACAGGGGGACTGCTGAAGCTTTCTTT
>.|TRBJ1-5|.|TRBV7-9
CASSLEGSRNNQPQHF
TGTGCCAGCAGCTTAGAAGGGAGCCGAAACAATCAGCCCCAGCATTTT
>TRBD2|TRBJ2-5|.|TRBV20-1
CSASLAGGQETQYF
TGCAGTGCTAGTTTAGCGGGGGGGCAGGAGACCCAGTACTTC
>.|TRBJ1-1|.|TRBV5-8
CASSLNPVSTEAFF
TGTGCCAGCAGCTTGAATCCGGTGAGCACTGAAGCTTTCTTT
>.|TRBJ1-3|.|TRBV6-5
CASSYDRNPSGNTIYF
TGTGCCAGCAGTTACGACAGAAACCCCTCTGGAAACACCATATATTTT
>TRBD2|TRBJ2-3|.|TRBV7-2
CASSAQRGGLDTQYF
TGTGCCAGCAGCGCCCAGCGGGGGGGCCTGGATACGCAGTATTTT
>.|TRBJ1-2|.|TRBV23-1
CASSPRLVKTGYTF
TGCGCCAGCAGCCCCAGACTAGTCAAGACTGGCTACACCTTC
>.|TRBJ2-5|once|TRBV6-2/TRBV6-3
CASSRTGTETQYF
TGTGCCAGCAGTCGAACAGGGACAGAGACCCAGTACTTC
>TRBD2|TRBJ2-3|.|TRBV5-1
CASSQPQAGAPTQYF
TGCGCCAGCAGCCAACCCCAAGCGGGGGCCCCTACGCAGTATTTT
>TRBD2|TRBJ2-7|.|TRBV6-2/TRBV6-3
CASSYVRLAGAYEQYF
TGTGCCAGCAGTTATGTCCGACTAGCGGGGGCCTACGAGCAGTACTTC
>TRBD1|TRBJ1-4|.|TRBV6-5
CASSYGTGWKKLFF
TGTGCCAGCAGTTATGGGACAGGGTGGAAAAAACTGTTTTTT
>.|TRBJ2-7|.|TRBV15
CATSRDPLNEQYF
TGTGCCACCAGCAGAGATCCCCTTAACGAGCAGTACTTC
>.|TRBJ1-6|.|TRBV2
CASTRVQNSPLHF
TGTGCCAGCACCAGGGTCCAGAATTCACCCCTCCACTTT
>.|TRBJ2-2|.|TRBV4-3
CASSQDVSSGELFF
TGCGCCAGCAGCCAAGACGTCAGTTCCGGGGAGCTGTTTTTT
>TRBD2|TRBJ2-1|.|TRBV7-2
CASSQRGFSYNEQFF
TGTGCCAGCAGCCAGCGGGGATTCTCCTACAATGAGCAGTTCTTC
>.|TRBJ1-2|.|TRBV10-3
CAISPKRGALYGYTF
TGTGCCATCAGTCCTAAGCGGGGGGCTCTCTATGGCTACACCTTC
>TRBD2|TRBJ2-1|.|TRBV6-5
CASRGLAGHNEQFF
TGTGCCAGCAGGGGACTAGCGGGGCACAATGAGCAGTTCTTC
>TRBD1|TRBJ2-7|.|TRBV5-1
CASRSGQSYEQYF
TGCGCCAGCAGATCGGGACAGTCCTACGAGCAGTACTTC
>.|TRBJ2-5|.|TRBV2
CASSELQETQYF
TGTGCCAGCAGTGAGTTACAAGAGACCCAGTACTTC
>.|TRBJ2-6|.|TRBV5-6
CASTFPGSSFSGANVLTF
TGTGCCAGCACCTTCCCCGGGTCCTCTTTCTCTGGGGCCAACGTCCTGACTTTC
>.|TRBJ1-4|.|TRBV5-6
CASSLGTGRANEKLFF
TGTGCCAGCAGCTTGGGAACAGGGAGGGCTAATGAAAAACTGTTTTTT
>.|TRBJ2-1|few|TRBV7-3
CASSTTSNNEQFF
TGTGCCAGCAGCACGACAAGTAACAATGAGCAGTTCTTC
>.|TRBJ2-7|few|TRBV5-1
CASSLGTPTRYEQYF
TGCGCCAGCAGCCTAGGGACACCAACCCGCTACGAGCAGTACTTC
>.|TRBJ1-1|.|TRBV5-4
CASSPSITNTEAFF
TGTGCCAGCAGCCCGTCAATCACTAACACTGAAGCTTTCTTT
>.|TRBJ2-3|.|TRBV6-5
CASSPPPSTDTQYF
TGTGCCAGCAGTCCCCCCCCTAGCACAGATACGCAGTATTTT
>.|TRBJ2-1|.|TRBV7-2
CASSTGVKQEQFF
TGTGCCAGCAGCACGGGAGTCAAACAGGAGCAGTTCTTC
>TRBD1|TRBJ1-1|.|TRBV5-6
CASSTTGTDTEAFF
TGTGCCAGCTCGACGACAGGGACTGACACTGAAGCTTTCTTT
>TRBD1|TRBJ1-5|.|TRBV5-1
CASTSVGDREEPQHF
TGCGCCAGCACCTCTGTTGGGGACAGGGAAGAGCCCCAGCATTTT
>TRBD1|TRBJ1-1|.|TRBV7-9
CASSPNPRGLDTEAFF
TGTGCCAGCAGCCCAAACCCCAGGGGGCTGGACACTGAAGCTTTCTTT
>.|TRBJ2-1|.|TRBV11-3
CASSPGGHEQFF
TGTGCCAGCAGCCCCGGGGGGCATGAGCAGTTCTTC
>TRBD1|TRBJ1-6|once|TRBV10-3
CATSTGFDSPLHF
TGTGCCACCTCGACAGGGTTTGATTCACCCCTCCACTTT
>TRBD2|TRBJ2-2|.|TRBV30
CAWSGLAGGQDTGELFF
TGTGCCTGGAGTGGTTTAGCGGGGGGGCAGGACACCGGGGAGCTGTTTTTT
>.|TRBJ2-7|.|TRBV4-2
CASSQVSSYEQYF
TGTGCCAGCAGCCAAGTCTCTTCCTACGAGCAGTACTTC